These 18 T cell receptor beta chains were sequenced from one sample in a study of T-cell reconstitution after alpha-beta-depleted transplantation in children. For TCRbeta, the library was prepared with unique molecular identifiers. TCRdb processed the PCR reads anew with MiXCR; each CDR3 protein has one entry. The sample consists of around 25,000 distinct CDR3 sequences, 18% of them appearing once. Here the sequenced sample was PBMCs, mostly from graft donor cells, taken 60 days after TCRalphabeta/CD19-depleted stem cell transplant. These receptor sequences come from a male patient between 2 and 15 years old who had a stem cell transplant for acute lymphoblastic leukemia, so the T cells may come from the graft donor.

This clonotype was seen ten or more times. The chain couples TRBV6-6 to TRBJ2-1; the match to TRBD2 covers 7 bases. CDR1 and CDR2 from the germline V gene are MNHNY and SVGAGI (reference sequence). V was pared by 7 bases and J by 8 bases, with 14 bases of the junction left unmatched. This CDR3 has 15 residues. CDR3 protein: CASNDGTKVFDEQFF. The CDR3 DNA is TGTGCCAGCAACGACGGGACTAAGGTCTTCGATGAGCAGTTCTTC.

The V gene is TRBV5-1, the J gene TRBJ1-1; 8 bases match TRBD1. The germline V gene encodes CDR1 SGHRS and CDR2 YFSETQ. V lost 3 bases, J lost 0 bases, and 7 bases stayed unmatched. This CDR3 has 16 residues. The CDR3 region is CASSSRQGRMNTEAFF. The CDR3 DNA sequence: TGCGCCAGCAGCTCCCGACAGGGGAGGATGAACACTGAAGCTTTCTTT.

The sample holds many counts of this clonotype. The rearrangement links TRBV7-2 to TRBJ2-3; D gene ambiguous. V was cut by 2 bases and J by 4 bases, with 7 bases left in between. CDR1 is SGHTA and CDR2 is FQGNSA in the germline V gene. CDR3 size: 13 residues. CDR3 residues: CASSLIGADTQYF. CDR3 bases: TGTGCCAGCAGCTTAATTGGAGCAGATACGCAGTATTTT. The whole variable domain, remainder taken from reference TRBV7-2 and TRBJ2-3, is GAGVSQSPSNKVTEKGKDVELRCDPISGHTALYWYRQSLGQGLEFLIYFQGNSAPDKSGLPSDRFSAERTGGSVSTLTIQRTQQEDSAVYLCASSLIGADTQYFGPGTRLTVL.

This clonotype was recorded many times. The chain couples TRBV28 to TRBJ2-3, with a possible D match to TRBD2 (6 bases). The germline V and J ends were trimmed by 5 bases and 5 bases, with 11 bases remaining between them. The germline V gene has CDR1 MDHEN and CDR2 SYDVKM. CDR3 size: 13 residues. CDR3 sequence: CASSPGRGDTQYF. CDR3 nucleotide sequence: TGTGCCAGCAGTCCAGGGCGGGGAGATACGCAGTATTTT.

This clonotype was seen once. The V gene is TRBV29-1, the J gene TRBJ2-4; D may be TRBD2 (5 bases). The length of the CDR3 is 14 residues. Germline V gene data show CDR1 as SQVTM and CDR2 as ANQGSEA. With 4 bases removed from V and 5 bases from J, the gap between germline ends came to 15 bases. Here the CDR3 reads CSVASRGWENIQYF. CDR3 nucleotide sequence: TGCAGCGTTGCGTCGAGAGGGTGGGAAAACATTCAGTACTTC.

This clonotype was seen at least ten times. This CDR3 is CASSVGELRNQPQHF. CDR3 coding DNA: TGTGCCAGCAGCGTAGGGGAGTTAAGGAATCAGCCCCAGCATTTT. This sequence joins TRBV9 and TRBJ1-5; no firm D call. The V end lost 0 bases, the J end lost 4 bases, and 11 bases lay between the germline ends. This CDR3 spans 15 amino acids. Looked up from germline, CDR1 is SGDLS and CDR2 is YYNGEE.

This clonotype was seen ten or more times. The chain uses TRBV7-2 and TRBJ2-7, with D unclear. Looked up from germline, CDR1 is SGHTA and CDR2 is FQGNSA. Trimming took 5 bases from V and 4 from J, leaving 9 bases between them. The CDR3 is 12 residues long. Written as DNA, the CDR3 is TGTGCCAGCAGCCTAAAAAGGTACGAGCAGTACTTC. As protein: CASSLKRYEQYF.

The rearrangement uses TRBV5-1 and TRBJ2-1, with D uncertain. The germline V gene has CDR1 SGHRS and CDR2 YFSETQ. This CDR3 is built from 14 residues. Trimming cost V 0 bases and J 4 bases, with 8 bases left between them. CDR3 loop: CASSLEGWYNEQFF. CDR3 nucleotide sequence: TGCGCCAGCAGCTTGGAGGGTTGGTACAATGAGCAGTTCTTC.

This clonotype was observed a few times. J is TRBJ2-3 and V is TRBV3-1, with D possibly matching TRBD2 (6 bases). The V gene lost 8 bases and the J gene lost 1 base, with 16 bases spanning the gap. The CDR3 extends over 15 amino acids. Germline CDR1 LGHDT, CDR2 YNNKEL (reference sequence). CDR3 sequence (DNA): TGTGCCAGCGGGGGGAGCGGACGCCGCACAGATACGCAGTATTTT. Translated, it gives CASGGSGRRTDTQYF.

This clonotype appeared many times. One end of the junction varies from germline; a read error may be responsible. The V gene is TRBV20-1, the J gene TRBJ2-1; 8 nucleotides line up with TRBD2. CDR1 and CDR2 (germline): DFQATT, SNEGSKA (reference sequence). This CDR3 is built from 14 residues. CDR3 region: CSARVAGSFNEQFF. CDR3 DNA: TGCAGTGCTAGGGTAGCGGGGTCCTTCAATGAGCAGTTCTTC.

J is TRBJ2-3 and V is TRBV6-2 or TRBV6-3, with D uncertain. The CDR3 runs to 13 residues. Trimming cost V 7 bases and J 6 bases, with 14 bases left between them. CDR1 and CDR2 from the germline V gene are MNHEY and SVGEGT. For the CDR3, the DNA is TGTGCCAGCACCCTCCAGCCCCCGGATACGCAGTATTTT. It encodes CASTLQPPDTQYF.

This clonotype was counted many times. This rearrangement joins TRBV7-2 to TRBJ1-3; possible D gene TRBD1, 5 bases. Trimming removed 4 bases at V and 0 bases at J, with 7 bases between. CDR3 length: 14 residues. Per germline, CDR1 SGHTA and CDR2 FQGNSA. CDR3 coding DNA: TGTGCCAGCAGCTATGACAGCTCTGGAAACACCATATATTTT. Protein: CASSYDSSGNTIYF.

This clonotype was counted many times. J is TRBJ2-3 and V is TRBV20-1; no definite D call. This CDR3 has 13 residues. Looked up from germline, CDR1 is DFQATT and CDR2 is SNEGSKA (reference sequence). V gave up 4 bases and J gave up 1 base, with 9 bases separating them. CDR3 bases: TGCAGTGCTACCTTTACAGGCACAGATACGCAGTATTTT. It specifies CSATFTGTDTQYF.

The chain links TRBV24-1 to TRBJ2-1; D is ambiguous. Germline lookup yields CDR1 KGHDR and CDR2 SFDVKD. V lost 6 bases and J 4 bases, leaving 9 bases between the germline ends. The CDR3 is made up of 13 amino acids. CDR3 region: CATSRHQYNEQFF. The DNA for the CDR3 is TGTGCCACCAGTAGGCACCAATACAATGAGCAGTTCTTC.

This rearrangement joins TRBV5-6 to TRBJ2-3; 8 bases map to TRBD2. The CDR3 contains 18 residues. Trimming cost V 4 bases and J 4 bases; bases outside gene matches: 17. Germline CDR1 and CDR2: SGHDT and YYEEEE. The CDR3 reads CASSLAGAPGGPSDTQYF. The CDR3 nucleotides read TGTGCCAGCAGCCTCGCGGGGGCGCCGGGGGGGCCGTCAGATACGCAGTATTTT.

This clonotype was found many times. The V and J genes are TRBV7-6 and TRBJ1-2; D remains unclear. This CDR3 has 13 residues. Germline CDR1 and CDR2: SGHVS and FNYEAQ. The ends were cut back, 0 bases at V and 8 bases at J, with 10 bases in the middle. The DNA for the CDR3 is TGTGCCAGCAGCTTAGCGCCGTTGGAAGGCTACACCTTC. This codes for CASSLAPLEGYTF.

The sample holds many counts of this clonotype. The chain is built from TRBV12-3 or TRBV12-4 and TRBJ2-7; D unresolved. CDR3 length: 15 residues. Between the trimmed V and J ends, which lost 1 base and 1 base, there was a span of 11 bases. CDR3 bases: TGTGCCAGCAGTTTAGTCGTGGGCAAATCCTACGAGCAGTACTTC. Protein sequence: CASSLVVGKSYEQYF.

The genes are TRBV20-1 and TRBJ2-7; TRBD2 agrees at 7 bases. The CDR3 has 14 residues. V dropped 3 bases and J dropped 4; count of bases not matched to a gene: 9. The germline V gene has CDR1 DFQATT and CDR2 SNEGSKA (reference sequence). As DNA, the CDR3 is TGCAGTGCTAGTCCGGCTAGCGGACAATACGAGCAGTACTTC. Its translation is CSASPASGQYEQYF.